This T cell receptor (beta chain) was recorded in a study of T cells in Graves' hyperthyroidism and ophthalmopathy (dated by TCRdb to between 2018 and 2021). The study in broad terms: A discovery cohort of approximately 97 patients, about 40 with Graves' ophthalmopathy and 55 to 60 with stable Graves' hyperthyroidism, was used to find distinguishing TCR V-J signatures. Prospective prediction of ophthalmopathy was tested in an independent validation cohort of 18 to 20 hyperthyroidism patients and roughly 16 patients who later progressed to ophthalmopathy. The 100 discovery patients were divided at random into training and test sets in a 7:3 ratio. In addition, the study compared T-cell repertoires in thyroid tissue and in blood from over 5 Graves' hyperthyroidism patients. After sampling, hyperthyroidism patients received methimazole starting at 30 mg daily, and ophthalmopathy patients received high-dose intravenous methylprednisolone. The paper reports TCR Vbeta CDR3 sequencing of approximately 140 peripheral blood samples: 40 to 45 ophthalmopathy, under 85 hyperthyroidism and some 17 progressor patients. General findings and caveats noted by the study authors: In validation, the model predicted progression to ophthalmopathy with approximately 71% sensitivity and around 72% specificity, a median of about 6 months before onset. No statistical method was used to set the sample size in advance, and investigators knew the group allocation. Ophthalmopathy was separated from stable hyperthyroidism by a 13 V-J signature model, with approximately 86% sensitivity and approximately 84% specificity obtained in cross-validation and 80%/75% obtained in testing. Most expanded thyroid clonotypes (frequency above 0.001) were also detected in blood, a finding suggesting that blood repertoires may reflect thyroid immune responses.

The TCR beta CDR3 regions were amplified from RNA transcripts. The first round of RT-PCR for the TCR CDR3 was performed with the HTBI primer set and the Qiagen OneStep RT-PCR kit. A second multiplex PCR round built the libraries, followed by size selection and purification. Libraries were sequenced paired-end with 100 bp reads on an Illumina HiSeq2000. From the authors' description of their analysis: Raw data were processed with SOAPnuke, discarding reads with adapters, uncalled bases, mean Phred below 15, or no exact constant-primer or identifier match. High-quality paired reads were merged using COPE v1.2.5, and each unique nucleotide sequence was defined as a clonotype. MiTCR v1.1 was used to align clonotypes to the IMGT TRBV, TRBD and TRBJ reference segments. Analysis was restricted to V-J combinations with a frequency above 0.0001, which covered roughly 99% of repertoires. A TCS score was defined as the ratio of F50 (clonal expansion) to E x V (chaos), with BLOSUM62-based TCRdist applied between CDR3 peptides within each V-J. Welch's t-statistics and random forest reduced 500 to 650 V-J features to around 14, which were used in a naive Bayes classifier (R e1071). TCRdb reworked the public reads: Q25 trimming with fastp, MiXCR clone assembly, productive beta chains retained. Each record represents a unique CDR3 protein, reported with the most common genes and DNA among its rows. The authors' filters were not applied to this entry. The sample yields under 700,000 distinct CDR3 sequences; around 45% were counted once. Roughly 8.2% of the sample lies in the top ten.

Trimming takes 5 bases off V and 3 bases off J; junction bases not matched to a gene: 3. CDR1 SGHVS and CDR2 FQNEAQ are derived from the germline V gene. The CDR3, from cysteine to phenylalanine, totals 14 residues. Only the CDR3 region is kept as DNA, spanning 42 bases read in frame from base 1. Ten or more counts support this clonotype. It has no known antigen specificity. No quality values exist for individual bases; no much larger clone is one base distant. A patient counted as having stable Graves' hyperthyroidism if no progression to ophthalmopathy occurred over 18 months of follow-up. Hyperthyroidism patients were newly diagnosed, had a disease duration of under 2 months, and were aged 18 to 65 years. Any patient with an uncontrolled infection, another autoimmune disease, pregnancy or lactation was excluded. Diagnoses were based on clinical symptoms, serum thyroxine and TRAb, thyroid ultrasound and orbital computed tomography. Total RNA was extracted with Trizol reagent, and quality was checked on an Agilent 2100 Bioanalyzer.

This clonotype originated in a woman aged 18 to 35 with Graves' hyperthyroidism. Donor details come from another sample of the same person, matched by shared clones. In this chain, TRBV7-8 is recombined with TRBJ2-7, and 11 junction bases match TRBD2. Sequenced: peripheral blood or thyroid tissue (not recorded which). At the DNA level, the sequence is TGTGCCAGCAGCACTAGCGGGAGAAGCTACGAGCAGTACTTC. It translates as CASSTSGRSYEQYF.